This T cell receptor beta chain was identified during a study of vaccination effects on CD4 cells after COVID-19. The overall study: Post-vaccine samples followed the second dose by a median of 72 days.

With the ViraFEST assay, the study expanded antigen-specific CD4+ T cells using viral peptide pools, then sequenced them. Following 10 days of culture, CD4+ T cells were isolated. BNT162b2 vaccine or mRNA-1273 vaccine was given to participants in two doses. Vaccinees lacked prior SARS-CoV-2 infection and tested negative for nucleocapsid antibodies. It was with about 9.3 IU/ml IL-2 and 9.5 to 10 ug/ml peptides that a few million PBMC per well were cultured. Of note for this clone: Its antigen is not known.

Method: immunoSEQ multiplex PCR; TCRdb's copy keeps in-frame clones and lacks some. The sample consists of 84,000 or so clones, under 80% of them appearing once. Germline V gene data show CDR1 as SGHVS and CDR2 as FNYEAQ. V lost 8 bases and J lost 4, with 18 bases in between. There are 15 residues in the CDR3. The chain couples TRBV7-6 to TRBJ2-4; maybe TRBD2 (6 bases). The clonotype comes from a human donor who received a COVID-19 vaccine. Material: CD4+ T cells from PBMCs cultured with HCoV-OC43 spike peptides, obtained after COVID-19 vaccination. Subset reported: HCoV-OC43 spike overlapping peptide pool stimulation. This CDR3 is CASGTSWRGKNIQYF. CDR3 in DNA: TGTGCCAGCGGCACTTCATGGAGGGGTAAAAACATTCAGTACTTC.